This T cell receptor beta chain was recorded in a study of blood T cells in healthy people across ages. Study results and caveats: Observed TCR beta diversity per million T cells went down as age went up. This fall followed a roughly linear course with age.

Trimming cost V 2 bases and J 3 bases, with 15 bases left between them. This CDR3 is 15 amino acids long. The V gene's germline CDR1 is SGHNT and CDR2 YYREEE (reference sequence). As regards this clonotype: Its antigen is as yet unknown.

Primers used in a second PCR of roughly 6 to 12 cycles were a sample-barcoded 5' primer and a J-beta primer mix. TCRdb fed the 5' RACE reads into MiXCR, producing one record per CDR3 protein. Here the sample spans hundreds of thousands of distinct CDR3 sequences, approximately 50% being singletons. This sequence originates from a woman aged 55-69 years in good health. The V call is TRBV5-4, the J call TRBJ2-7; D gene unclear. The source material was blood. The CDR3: CASSFVTRTDYEQYF. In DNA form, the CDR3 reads TGTGCCAGCAGCTTCGTCACTCGGACGGACTACGAGCAGTACTTC.